This TCR beta chain was obtained from a study of T cell repertoires in cytomegalovirus infection. The overall study: Carrying CMV and the relevant HLA type showed in public TCR beta signatures.

This clonotype was picked up many times. The antigen is not known. Each CDR3 protein is one row after TCRdb ran MiXCR on the reads. The sample gives almost 300,000 distinct CDR3 sequences, about 9.2% of which show up once; 2.5% is in the top ten. Germline V CDR1 and CDR2: SGHTA, FQGNSA. There are 16 residues in the CDR3. With 4 bases removed from V and 3 bases from J, the gap between germline ends came to 18 bases. General study findings and limits: Cumulative frequency (of public TCR beta family members) identified carriers of CMV plus the relevant HLA. Clonotypes of TCR beta that were HLA-C-restricted and CMV-specific dominated the ex vivo response.

V is TRBV7-2 and J is TRBJ2-5; TRBD1 might be the D (5 bases). The TCR comes from a human donor in good health (CMV status not recorded). Some clones in this sample may be carry-over from other donors' samples. Sample: PBMCs. DNA of the CDR3: TGTGCCAGCAGCTCCCTGGGAATAGGGGCTAAAGAGACCCAGTACTTC. Translation gives CASSSLGIGAKETQYF.